These 3 T cell receptor beta chains were all obtained from the same sample, sequenced in a study of blood T cells in healthy people across ages. Through a sample-barcoded 5' primer and a J-beta primer mix, a second PCR was run for roughly 7 to 12 cycles. TCRdb re-called the 5' RACE reads with MiXCR, one entry per CDR3 protein. The table shows hundreds of thousands of distinct CDR3 sequences, with 55% to 75% occurring only once. The sequenced material came from blood. These receptors all stem from a man under 40 in good health.

The DNA of the CDR3 is TGTGCCAGCACCGGACAGGCGAACACTGAAGCTTTCTTT. Its translation: CASTGQANTEAFF. This chain links TRBV12-3 or TRBV12-4 with TRBJ1-1, with TRBD1 matching over 7 bases. This CDR3 comprises 13 residues. J was trimmed by 1 base and V by 7 bases; bases with no gene match: 3.

This clonotype was seen a handful of times. The chain carries TRBV29-1 and TRBJ2-1, with D possibly matching TRBD2 (6 bases). In germline, CDR1 is SQVTM, CDR2 ANQGSEA. The CDR3 has 14 amino acids. With 5 bases removed from V and 0 bases from J, the gap between germline ends came to 11 bases. CDR3 nucleotide sequence: TGCAGCGTTCGGAGGGACTCCTCCTACAATGAGCAGTTCTTC. The encoded protein is CSVRRDSSYNEQFF.

The V and J genes are TRBV20-1 and TRBJ1-1; D is unresolved. Trimming shortened V by 3 bases and J by 4 bases, and 3 bases separated the two germline ends. Germline V gene data show CDR1 as DFQATT and CDR2 as SNEGSKA (reference sequence). The CDR3 consists of 10 residues. The CDR3 spells CSASTTEAFF. CDR3 DNA sequence: TGCAGTGCTAGTACCACTGAAGCTTTCTTT.